Included here is one T cell receptor beta chain sequence, with context. Buffy coats that had been collected from healthy donors served as the PBMC source. Duplicate vials holding roughly 160,000 sorted CD8+ T cells per subset yielded the RNA. UMI-labeled 5' RACE was the method by which TCR beta libraries were made. TCRdb reprocessed the 5' RACE reads, with one entry per CDR3 protein and no DNA. This sample's table reports about 11,000 distinct CDR3 sequences. The data were obtained in a study of human CD8 memory T cell subsets. The CDR3 consists of 15 residues. CDR1 is LGHNA, CDR2 YSLEER, per germline.

Sequencing was performed on CD8+ T cells from PBMCs. This receptor was taken from a human donor in good health. The J gene is TRBJ2-1, the V gene TRBV4-3. CDR3 sequence: CASSQDFDRYNEQFF.